The 11 T cell receptor beta chains reported below all come from one sample, sequenced in a study of blood T cell repertoires in COVID-19. Assay: immunoSEQ multiplex PCR; the TCRdb copy retains only in-frame clones and omits some. Here the sample spans some 300,000 clones, around 91% being singletons. The sample comprised peripheral blood. Receptors were obtained from a woman between 40 and 55 years old with COVID-19, enrolled during active disease.

The V call is TRBV4-1, the J call TRBJ1-4; TRBD1 might be the D (6 bases). Per the germline V gene, CDR1 is MGHRA and CDR2 is YSYEKL. This CDR3 is 16 amino acids long. Trimming stripped 0 bases from V and 4 bases from J, with 12 bases between. The CDR3 DNA is TGCGCCAGCAGCCAAGAAGGGACATCGGGTAATGAAAAACTGTTTTTT. Protein product: CASSQEGTSGNEKLFF.

This clone appeared once. The chain uses TRBV3-1 (or the pseudogene TRBV3-2) and TRBJ2-5; D might be TRBD2 (6 bases). The CDR3 is 15 residues long. The germline CDR1 and CDR2 sequences are LGHDT and YNNKEL (reference sequence). V lost 3 bases and J 2 bases, leaving 13 bases between the germline ends. The DNA of the CDR3 is TGTGCCAGCAGCCACCGGAGGGCGGGACAAGAGACCCAGTACTTC. Translation gives CASSHRRAGQETQYF.

The V and J genes are TRBV5-1 and TRBJ1-1, with 8 bases fitting TRBD1. The CDR3 has 14 residues. Germline assignment: CDR1 SGHRS and CDR2 YFSETQ. The ends lost 5 bases at V and 4 bases at J; junction bases unmatched: 7. The CDR3 nucleotides are TGCGCCAGCAGTGCAGGGGGCGGTGGCACTGAAGCTTTCTTT. Protein sequence: CASSAGGGGTEAFF.

This chain connects TRBV28 to TRBJ1-2; maybe TRBD1 (6 bases). Per germline, CDR1 MDHEN and CDR2 SYDVKM. Trimming left V 2 bases short and J 7 bases short, with 11 bases between. The CDR3 runs 13 residues. CDR3 residues: CASSLLGGRGYTF. As DNA, the CDR3 is TGTGCCAGCAGTTTACTCGGGGGGCGTGGCTACACCTTC.

The table lists this clone with a count of one. The chain links TRBV5-5 to TRBJ1-2; TRBD1 matches 8 bases. The CDR3 is made up of 15 amino acids. In germline, CDR1 is SGHKS, CDR2 YYEKEE (reference sequence). J was trimmed by 3 bases and V by 3 bases; bases with no gene match: 7. The CDR3 DNA reads TGTGCCAGCAGCTCATACACAGGGGGAGACTATGGCTACACCTTC. Its translation is CASSSYTGGDYGYTF.

This clone is a singleton in its sample. This chain connects TRBV27 to TRBJ2-3; D gene uncertain. CDR1 and CDR2 from the germline V gene are MNHEY and SMNVEV (reference sequence). This CDR3 is built from 17 residues. V dropped 5 bases and J dropped 2 bases, with 20 bases sitting between them. CDR3 loop: CASSALAISRPTDTQYF. The CDR3 region has the DNA TGTGCCAGCAGTGCCCTTGCGATTTCTAGGCCCACAGATACGCAGTATTTT.

The chain recombines TRBV27 with TRBJ2-3, with D perhaps TRBD1 (6 bases). From germline, CDR1 is MNHEY and CDR2 SMNVEV (reference sequence). V lost 3 bases to trimming and J lost 2 bases, with 27 bases between them. This CDR3 is 20 amino acids long. The CDR3 spells CASSFFPPLTGRRNTDTQYF. The CDR3 nucleotides are TGTGCCAGCAGTTTTTTCCCGCCTCTAACAGGGCGGCGAAACACAGATACGCAGTATTTT.

This rearrangement joins TRBV7-2 to TRBJ2-1; perhaps TRBD1 as D (6 bases). The germline V gene encodes CDR1 SGHTA and CDR2 FQGNSA. This CDR3 has 14 residues. Trimming cost V 2 bases and J 8 bases, with 13 bases left between them. DNA for the CDR3: TGTGCCAGCAGCTTACGACAGGCCTCCGATGAGCAGTTCTTC. Encoded protein: CASSLRQASDEQFF.

The V gene is TRBV27, the J gene TRBJ1-2, with 8 bases matching TRBD1. This CDR3 is 16 amino acids long. V dropped 5 bases and J dropped 4; count of bases not matched to a gene: 12. Germline CDR1 MNHEY, CDR2 SMNVEV (reference sequence). CDR3 protein: CASSPRTGQGFYGYTF. The CDR3 DNA follows: TGTGCCAGCAGTCCTCGGACAGGGCAGGGGTTCTATGGCTACACCTTC.

The chain combines TRBV27 with TRBJ1-1; 11 bases are a match to TRBD1. There are 16 residues in the CDR3. Unmatched junction bases numbered 10, after V lost 0 bases and J lost 10 bases. Germline V gene sequence: CDR1 MNHEY, CDR2 SMNVEV (reference sequence). CDR3 sequence: CASSLSRTGGVGAAFF. CDR3 sequence (DNA): TGTGCCAGCAGTTTATCGCGGACAGGGGGCGTTGGTGCAGCTTTCTTT.

This clone occurred once. The J gene is TRBJ2-5, the V gene TRBV29-1; D gene uncertain. The germline V gene has CDR1 SQVTM and CDR2 ANQGSEA. The CDR3 loop spans 13 amino acids. The V and J ends lost 0 bases and 4 bases respectively, with 9 bases between them. CDR3 bases: TGCAGCGTTGAAGAAGACCAGCGAGAGACCCAGTACTTC. Translation: CSVEEDQRETQYF. The complete variable domain, with remaining parts taken from reference TRBV29-1 and TRBJ2-5, reads SAVISQKPSRDICQRGTSLTIQCQVDSQVTMMFWYRQQPGQSLTLIATANQGSEATYESGFVIDKFPISRPNLTFSTLTVSNMSPEDSSIYLCSVEEDQRETQYFGPGTRLLVL.